This TCR beta chain came from a study of blood T cell repertoires in COVID-19. Overall study: Donors in the United States, Italy and Spain gave samples during acute or convalescent COVID-19. Sources were T cells, B-cell-depleted T cells, or PBMCs; the material itself was cDNA or gDNA.

Only a few counts were recorded for this clone. As handled by the study authors: Reference gene primer amplification gave nucleated cell count estimates. The repertoire was sequenced with immunoSEQ multiplex PCR; TCRdb's copy has only in-frame clones and lacks some. The V and J calls and clone size come from that table; D and trimming were worked out from the DNA. The top ten clones hold about 16% of a sample with 35,000 to 50,000 clones, 70% to 90% of them seen once. The origin of this receptor is a man in his 70s with active COVID-19. Sequenced sample: peripheral blood.

The CDR3, as DNA: TGTGCCACCAGCGCCCCTGGAACAGGAGCCCAAGAGACCCAGTACTTC. Translation: CATSAPGTGAQETQYF. The chain joins TRBV15 to TRBJ2-5; the D gene is possibly TRBD1 (5 bases). V lost 5 bases to trimming and J lost 1 base, with 17 bases between them. Per the germline V gene, CDR1 is LNHNV and CDR2 is YYDKDF (reference sequence). There are 16 residues in the CDR3.